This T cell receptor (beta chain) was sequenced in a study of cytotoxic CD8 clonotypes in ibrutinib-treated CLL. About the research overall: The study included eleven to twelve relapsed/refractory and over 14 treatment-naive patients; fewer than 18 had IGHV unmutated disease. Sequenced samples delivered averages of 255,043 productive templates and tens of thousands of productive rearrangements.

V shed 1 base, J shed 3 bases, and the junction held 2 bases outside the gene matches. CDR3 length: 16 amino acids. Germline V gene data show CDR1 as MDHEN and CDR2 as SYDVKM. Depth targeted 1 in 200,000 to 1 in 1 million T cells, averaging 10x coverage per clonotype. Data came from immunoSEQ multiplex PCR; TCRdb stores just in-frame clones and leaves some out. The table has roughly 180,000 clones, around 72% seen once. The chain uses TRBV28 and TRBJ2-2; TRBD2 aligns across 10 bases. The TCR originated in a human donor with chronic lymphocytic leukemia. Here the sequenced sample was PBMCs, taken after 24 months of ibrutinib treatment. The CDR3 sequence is CASSLSLAGDTGELFF. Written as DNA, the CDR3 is TGTGCCAGCAGTTTATCGCTAGCGGGAGACACCGGGGAGCTGTTTTTT.